This passage covers 29 T cell receptor beta chains from one sample sequenced in a study of T cell responses to AZD1222 COVID-19 vaccine (dated by TCRdb to the early 2020s). Library construction relied on the immunoSEQ multiplex PCR assay. TCRdb took over this immuneACCESS table, retaining in-frame rearrangements with V and J assigned. Such tables are incomplete; in checked studies, under half of the missing clones stem from an unresolved V gene, and the remainder is unexplained. The sample contains fewer than 90,000 clones, just over 90% of them found a single time. Around a tenth of the sample is taken by the ten largest. The time point label, as the study defines it: about 28 days (+/-7) after the second vaccine dose. This material consisted of peripheral blood, taken 28 days after the second AZD1222 dose. Receptors were obtained from an adult who received the AZD1222 COVID-19 vaccine.

The chain joins TRBV5-4 to TRBJ1-5; tentatively, D is TRBD1 (6 bases). Germline V lookup: CDR1 SGHNT, CDR2 YYREEE (reference sequence). CDR3 length: 15 amino acids. V dropped 4 bases and J dropped 4 bases, with 15 bases sitting between them. The CDR3 nucleotides are TGTGCCAGCAGCCTAGGGGGGGGCGATAATCAGCCCCAGCATTTT. Its translation is CASSLGGGDNQPQHF.

This clone came up once. J is TRBJ2-3 and V is TRBV1; TRBD2 was called by the table and not checked on the DNA. TRBV1 is classified as a pseudogene. This CDR3 spans 18 amino acids. CDR3: CTSSQKTASGACTDTQYF. The DNA of the CDR3 is TGCACCAGCAGCCAGAAGACGGCTAGCGGGGCTTGCACAGATACGCAGTATTTT.

The chain recombines TRBV30 with TRBJ2-1, with D possibly TRBD2 on 6 matching bases. CDR3 length equals 12 residues. The V and J ends lost 1 base and 10 bases respectively, with 11 bases between them. From germline, CDR1 is GTSNPN and CDR2 SVGIG (reference sequence). CDR3 bases: TGTGCCTGGAGTGGGCGGGGTGGCGAGCAGTTCTTC. This translates into CAWSGRGGEQFF.

This clone was observed a handful of times. The chain joins TRBV9 to TRBJ1-3; D possibly corresponds to TRBD1 (6 bases). The CDR3 sequence is 16 residues long. With 0 bases removed from V and 7 bases from J, the gap between germline ends came to 17 bases. In germline, CDR1 is SGDLS, CDR2 YYNGEE. This chain's CDR3 is CASSVEGELWSNTIYF. The CDR3 DNA reads as TGTGCCAGCAGCGTAGAGGGGGAACTATGGAGTAACACCATATATTTT.

The chain recombines TRBV11-2 with TRBJ1-4; 7 nucleotides match TRBD1. The V segment lost 5 bases and the J segment 8 bases; nucleotides outside the gene matches: 5. The CDR3 covers 13 residues. Germline CDR1 and CDR2: SGHAT and FQNNGV. CDR3 region: CASSTRDSEKLFF. CDR3 nucleotide sequence: TGTGCCAGCAGCACGAGGGACAGCGAAAAACTGTTTTTT.

V gene TRBV28 combines with J gene TRBJ2-5; 8 bases map to TRBD2. The V gene's germline CDR1 is MDHEN and CDR2 SYDVKM. The CDR3 is 14 residues long. The J segment lost 4 bases and the V segment lost 1 base, leaving 2 bases of the junction unmatched. CDR3 bases: TGTGCCAGCAGTTTATTAGCGGGACGAGAGACCCAGTACTTC. It yields the protein CASSLLAGRETQYF.

The chain uses TRBV9 and TRBJ2-1; D unclear. This CDR3 is built from 14 residues. With 0 bases removed from V and 9 bases from J, the gap between germline ends came to 13 bases. Germline V gene lookup returns CDR1 SGDLS and CDR2 YYNGEE. CDR3 in DNA: TGTGCCAGCAGCGTAGTTAAAGGGTTCGGTGAGCAGTTCTTC. Its translation: CASSVVKGFGEQFF.

This clone was counted once. The chain has TRBV5-4 and TRBJ2-1, with no clear D. Trimming stripped 0 bases from V and 4 bases from J, with 8 bases between. Per germline, CDR1 SGHNT and CDR2 YYREEE (reference sequence). The CDR3 contains 14 residues. For the CDR3, the DNA is TGTGCCAGCAGCTTGGGACATACATACAATGAGCAGTTCTTC. Translation: CASSLGHTYNEQFF.

The chain combines TRBV11-2 with TRBJ2-5; 14 positions agree with TRBD2. The germline V gene has CDR1 SGHAT and CDR2 FQNNGV. This CDR3 region has 16 residues. The J segment lost 2 bases and the V segment lost 6 bases, leaving 5 bases of the junction unmatched. CDR3 amino acids: CASSTGLAGAQETQYF. CDR3 DNA sequence: TGTGCCAGCAGTACGGGACTAGCGGGGGCACAAGAGACCCAGTACTTC.

This clone occurred once. The V gene is TRBV6-5, the J gene TRBJ2-5; D is unresolved. The V gene's germline CDR1 is MNHEY and CDR2 SVGAGI. V lost 7 bases and J lost 5, with 20 bases in between. The CDR3 extends over 15 amino acids. DNA for the CDR3: TGTGCCAGCATACAAGACCCTGCCTCTCCGGAGACCCAGTACTTC. Its protein is CASIQDPASPETQYF.

This chain joins TRBV7-3 and TRBJ2-7; 11 bases are shared with TRBD1. Trimming took 5 bases from V and 2 from J; bases not matched to a gene: 5. This CDR3 is built from 15 residues. Germline lookup yields CDR1 SGHTA and CDR2 FQGTGA. CDR3 in amino acids: CASSERTGGPYEQYF. In DNA, the CDR3 is TGTGCCAGCAGCGAGCGGACAGGGGGCCCCTACGAGCAGTACTTC. Full variable domain (remainder filled in from reference TRBV7-3 and TRBJ2-7): GAGVSQTPSNKVTEKGKYVELRCDPISGHTALYWYRQSLGQGPEFLIYFQGTGAADDSGLPNDRFFAVRPEGSVSTLKIQRTERGDSAVYLCASSERTGGPYEQYFGPGTRLTVT.

The chain combines TRBV7-2 with TRBJ2-7; the D gene could be TRBD1 or TRBD2 (5 bases each). CDR3 size: 15 residues. CDR1 and CDR2 (germline): SGHTA, FQGNSA. The V end was cut by 5 bases, the J end by 0 bases, with 14 bases between. The CDR3 DNA reads TGTGCCAGCAGCGTAATGGGACGGATCTCCTACGAGCAGTACTTC. It specifies CASSVMGRISYEQYF.

This chain connects TRBV2 to TRBJ2-7; D is unresolved. Between the trimmed V and J ends, which lost 11 bases and 9 bases, there was a span of 20 bases. CDR3 length equals 12 residues. CDR1 and CDR2 from the germline V gene are SNHLY and FYNNEI. The CDR3 sequence is CAVKAADSGQYF. CDR3 sequence (DNA): TGTGCCGTCAAAGCAGCCGACTCGGGGCAGTACTTC.

V gene TRBV6-5 combines with J gene TRBJ2-3; 7 bases agree with TRBD1. Looked up from germline, CDR1 is MNHEY and CDR2 is SVGAGI. With 6 bases clipped from V and 2 bases from J, the junction kept 5 bases outside the gene matches. The CDR3 runs to 14 residues. CDR3: CASSKQGITDTQYF. CDR3 in DNA: TGTGCCAGCAGCAAACAGGGGATCACAGATACGCAGTATTTT.

V and J are TRBV28 and TRBJ2-7; D not resolved. CDR3 length: 14 residues. The germline V gene encodes CDR1 MDHEN and CDR2 SYDVKM. With 6 bases removed from V and 0 bases from J, the gap between germline ends came to 12 bases. The CDR3 loop reads CASRLIQDSYEQYF. The CDR3 nucleotides are TGTGCCAGCAGACTCATCCAGGACTCCTACGAGCAGTACTTC.

The V call is TRBV5-1, the J call TRBJ1-1, with D possibly being TRBD1 (6 bases). Germline V gene lookup returns CDR1 SGHRS and CDR2 YFSETQ. This CDR3 contains 14 residues. V gave up 4 bases and J gave up 5 bases, with 15 bases separating them. CDR3 sequence reads: CASSLVRGYTEAFF. CDR3 sequence (DNA): TGCGCCAGCAGCCTGGTCAGGGGCTATACTGAAGCTTTCTTT.

This chain connects TRBV6-5 to TRBJ1-1; weak D call: TRBD1 (5 bases). CDR3 size: 15 residues. The germline V gene encodes CDR1 MNHEY and CDR2 SVGAGI. Trimming removed 6 bases at V and 0 bases at J, with 14 bases between. The CDR3 bases are TGTGCCAGCAGCCCCGGGACCAGGCTGAACACTGAAGCTTTCTTT. Its translation is CASSPGTRLNTEAFF.

The chain couples TRBV19 to TRBJ2-1; 7 positions match TRBD2. The CDR3 totals 14 residues. V lost 4 bases and J lost 0; bases outside the gene matches: 0. Germline loops: CDR1 LNHDA, CDR2 SQIVND (reference sequence). CDR3: CASSSGSSYNEQFF. The CDR3 coding sequence is TGTGCCAGTAGTAGCGGGAGCTCCTACAATGAGCAGTTCTTC.

Here the CDR3 DNA reads TGTGCCAGTAGTATGAAGCCCCCGTATCCCGCGGACACTGAAGCTTTCTTT. It specifies CASSMKPPYPADTEAFF. This chain joins TRBV19 and TRBJ1-1; D remains unclear. The V end lost 3 bases, the J end lost 3 bases, and 20 bases lay between the germline ends. CDR3 length: 17 residues. The germline CDR1 and CDR2 sequences are LNHDA and SQIVND (reference sequence).

This clone turned up a few times. CDR3 DNA: TGCAGCGTGGATAGGACGGACTTCTATGGCTACACCTTC. Protein sequence: CSVDRTDFYGYTF. V is TRBV29-1 and J is TRBJ1-2; D ambiguous. The germline gives CDR1 SQVTM, CDR2 ANQGSEA. The CDR3 spans 13 residues. V was shortened by 6 bases and J by 4 bases, with 15 bases between the two germline ends.

The DNA for the CDR3 is TGTGCCAGCAGTGAAGTTAGGGTCGGGCTAGCGGGAAGCACAGATACGCAGTATTTT. It is translated as CASSEVRVGLAGSTDTQYF. The rearrangement links TRBV6-1 to TRBJ2-3; 9 nucleotides line up with TRBD2. CDR3 length: 19 residues. V shed 1 base, J shed 0 bases, and the junction held 11 bases outside the gene matches. Germline CDR1 and CDR2: MNHNS and SASEGT.

J is TRBJ2-7 and V is TRBV19, with 8 bases lining up with TRBD2. V gave up 5 bases and J gave up 0 bases; unmatched junction bases: 3. CDR1 and CDR2 from the germline V gene are LNHDA and SQIVND (reference sequence). This CDR3 has 14 residues. In nucleotides, the CDR3 is TGTGCCAGTAGTCATGCGGGGGGCTCCTACGAGCAGTACTTC. Translated: CASSHAGGSYEQYF.

This clone was counted once. V is TRBV9 and J is TRBJ1-3; no definite D call. The germline CDR1 and CDR2 sequences are SGDLS and YYNGEE. The CDR3 is 12 amino acids. The ends were cut back, 4 bases at V and 4 bases at J, with 6 bases in the middle. CDR3 amino acids: CASSTPGNTIYF. The CDR3 DNA reads TGTGCCAGCAGCACCCCCGGAAACACCATATATTTT.

V is TRBV2 and J is TRBJ1-6, with TRBD1 matching over 7 bases. The junction had 6 bases not matched to a gene; V was cut back by 6 bases and J by 10 bases. The CDR3 has 13 amino acids. Germline loops: CDR1 SNHLY, CDR2 FYNNEI. As DNA, the CDR3 is TGTGCCAGCAGCCCCGACAGGGACTCACCCCTCCACTTT. Protein: CASSPDRDSPLHF.

This rearrangement joins TRBV28 to TRBJ1-5; D gene unclear. Germline V gives CDR1 MDHEN, CDR2 SYDVKM. This CDR3 is 14 amino acids long. Deletions cut 5 bases from V and 2 bases from J, with 10 bases between. In DNA form, the CDR3 reads TGTGCCAGCAGTCCTCCCAGCGGCAATCAGCCCCAGCATTTT. It specifies CASSPPSGNQPQHF.

The chain uses TRBV28 and TRBJ1-1, with 8 bases fitting TRBD1. The CDR3 loop spans 16 amino acids. V lost 5 bases to trimming and J lost 4 bases; unmatched junction nucleotides: 12. Germline V gives CDR1 MDHEN, CDR2 SYDVKM. CDR3 coding DNA: TGTGCCAGCAGTCCTCCAGGGGGCGCGAGACCCACTGAAGCTTTCTTT. Amino acids: CASSPPGGARPTEAFF.

V is TRBV28 and J is TRBJ1-1; no clear D. V shed 6 bases and J shed 4 bases, with 15 bases lying between them. This CDR3 contains 14 residues. CDR1 and CDR2 (germline): MDHEN, SYDVKM. Here the CDR3 DNA reads TGTGCCAGCAGGCCCGGAAGGTTGAGCACTGAAGCTTTCTTT. The encoded protein is CASRPGRLSTEAFF.

CDR3 sequence (DNA): TGTGCCAGCTCACCAGAGGGCCTACTAGCGGGGGGCTACAATGAGCAGTTCTTC. This encodes CASSPEGLLAGGYNEQFF. This chain uses TRBV18 with TRBJ2-1; 12 nucleotides agree with TRBD2. Germline CDR1 KGHSH, CDR2 LQKENI. This CDR3 has 18 amino acids. J lost 3 bases, V lost 2 bases, and 8 bases had no gene match.

The chain joins TRBV11-2 to TRBJ1-2; tentatively, D is TRBD1 (5 bases). The CDR3 is made up of 12 amino acids. Trimming removed 5 bases from V and 7 bases from J, with 11 bases in between. Germline CDR1 and CDR2: SGHAT and FQNNGV. The CDR3 reads CASSTQGAGYTF. The CDR3 DNA reads as TGTGCCAGCAGCACCCAGGGAGCTGGCTACACCTTC.